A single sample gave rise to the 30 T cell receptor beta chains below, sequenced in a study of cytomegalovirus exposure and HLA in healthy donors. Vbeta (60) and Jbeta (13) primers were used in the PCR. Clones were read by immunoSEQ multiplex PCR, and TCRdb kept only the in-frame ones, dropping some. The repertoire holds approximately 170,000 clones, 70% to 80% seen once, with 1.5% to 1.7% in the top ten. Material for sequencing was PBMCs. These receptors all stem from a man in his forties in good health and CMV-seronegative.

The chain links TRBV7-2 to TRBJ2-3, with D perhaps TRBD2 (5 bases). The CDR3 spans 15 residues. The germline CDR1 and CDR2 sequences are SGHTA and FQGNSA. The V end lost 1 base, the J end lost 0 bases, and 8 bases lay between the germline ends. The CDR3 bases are TGTGCCAGCAGCTTAGACGGGAAGAGCACAGATACGCAGTATTTT. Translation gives CASSLDGKSTDTQYF.

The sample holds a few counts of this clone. The CDR3 loop is CASSLDVRGFSHTDTQYF. The DNA for the CDR3 is TGTGCCAGCAGCTTAGATGTTAGGGGCTTTTCCCACACAGATACGCAGTATTTT. The rearrangement uses TRBV11-2 and TRBJ2-3, with D maybe TRBD1 (5 bases). The CDR3 extends over 18 amino acids. Germline V gene lookup returns CDR1 SGHAT and CDR2 FQNNGV. With 0 bases removed from V and 2 bases from J, the gap between germline ends came to 18 bases.

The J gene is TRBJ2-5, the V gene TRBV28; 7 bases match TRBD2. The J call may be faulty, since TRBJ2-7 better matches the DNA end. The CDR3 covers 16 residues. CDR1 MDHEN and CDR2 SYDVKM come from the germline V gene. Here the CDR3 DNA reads TGTGCCAGCAGTTTGGTTCCGGGAGGAAACTCCTACGAGCAGTACTTC. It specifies CASSLVPGGNSYEQYF.

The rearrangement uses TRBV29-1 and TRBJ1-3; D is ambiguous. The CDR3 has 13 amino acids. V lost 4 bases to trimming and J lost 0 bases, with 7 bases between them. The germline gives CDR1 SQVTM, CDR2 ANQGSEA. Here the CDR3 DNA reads TGCAGCGTTGTGGGCTACTCTGGAAACACCATATATTTT. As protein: CSVVGYSGNTIYF.

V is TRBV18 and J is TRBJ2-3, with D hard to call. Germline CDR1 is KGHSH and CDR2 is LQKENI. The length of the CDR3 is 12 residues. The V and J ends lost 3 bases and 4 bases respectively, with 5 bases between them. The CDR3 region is CASSPAADTQYF. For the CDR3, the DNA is TGTGCCAGCTCACCGGCAGCAGATACGCAGTATTTT. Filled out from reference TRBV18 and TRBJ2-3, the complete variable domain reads NAGVMQNPRHLVRRRGQEARLRCSPMKGHSHVYWYRQLPEEGLKFMVYLQKENIIDESGMPKERFSAEFPKEGPSILRIQQVVRGDSAAYFCASSPAADTQYFGPGTRLTVL.

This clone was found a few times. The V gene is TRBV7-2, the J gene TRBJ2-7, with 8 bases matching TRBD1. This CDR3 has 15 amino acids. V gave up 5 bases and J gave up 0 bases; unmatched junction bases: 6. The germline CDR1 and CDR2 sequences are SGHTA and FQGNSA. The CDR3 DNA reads TGTGCCAGCAGCGGGACAGGCGATATCTCCTACGAGCAGTACTTC. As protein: CASSGTGDISYEQYF.

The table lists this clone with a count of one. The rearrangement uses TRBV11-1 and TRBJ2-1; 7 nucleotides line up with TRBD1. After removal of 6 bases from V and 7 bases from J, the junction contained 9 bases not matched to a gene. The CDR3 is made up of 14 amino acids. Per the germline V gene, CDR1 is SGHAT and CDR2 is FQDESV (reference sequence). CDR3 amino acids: CASRSNRGKNEQFF. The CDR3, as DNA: TGTGCCAGCAGATCGAACAGGGGAAAGAATGAGCAGTTCTTC.

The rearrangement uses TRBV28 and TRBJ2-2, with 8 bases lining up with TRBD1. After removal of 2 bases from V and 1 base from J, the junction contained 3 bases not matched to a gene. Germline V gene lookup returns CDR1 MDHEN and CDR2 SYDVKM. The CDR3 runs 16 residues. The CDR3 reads CASSLAGTGNTGELFF. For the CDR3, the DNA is TGTGCCAGCAGTTTAGCCGGGACAGGGAACACCGGGGAGCTGTTTTTT.

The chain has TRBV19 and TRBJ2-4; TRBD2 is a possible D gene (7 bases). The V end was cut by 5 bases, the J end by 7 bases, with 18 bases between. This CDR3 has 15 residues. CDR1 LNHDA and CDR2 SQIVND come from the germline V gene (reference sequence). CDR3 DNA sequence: TGTGCCAGTAGTCCACCCGGGGGAGGGGGGAACATTCAGTACTTC. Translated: CASSPPGGGGNIQYF.

CDR3 DNA: TGTGCCAGCAGTTACCAAACTAGCGGGATTACCGGGGAGCTGTTTTTT. Its protein is CASSYQTSGITGELFF. V is TRBV6-5 and J is TRBJ2-2; 10 positions agree with TRBD2. V lost 2 bases and J lost 5; bases outside the gene matches: 5. There are 16 residues in the CDR3. The germline V gene has CDR1 MNHEY and CDR2 SVGAGI.

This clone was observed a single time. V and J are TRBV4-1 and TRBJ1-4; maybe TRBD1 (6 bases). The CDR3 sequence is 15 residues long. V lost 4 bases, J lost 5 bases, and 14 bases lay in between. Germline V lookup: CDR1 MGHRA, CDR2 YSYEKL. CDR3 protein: CASSRVQGWNEKLFF. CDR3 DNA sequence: TGCGCCAGCAGCCGAGTACAGGGCTGGAATGAAAAACTGTTTTTT.

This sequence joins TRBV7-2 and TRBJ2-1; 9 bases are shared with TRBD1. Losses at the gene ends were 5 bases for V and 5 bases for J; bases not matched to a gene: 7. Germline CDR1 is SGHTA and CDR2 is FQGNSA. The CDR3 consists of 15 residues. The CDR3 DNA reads TGTGCCAGCAGCACGGGACAGGGAGGGGACAATGAGCAGTTCTTC. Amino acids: CASSTGQGGDNEQFF.

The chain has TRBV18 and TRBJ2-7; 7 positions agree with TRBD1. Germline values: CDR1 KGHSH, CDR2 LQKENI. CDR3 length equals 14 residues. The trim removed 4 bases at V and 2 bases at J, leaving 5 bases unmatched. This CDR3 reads CASSRDGTAYEQYF. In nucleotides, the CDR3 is TGTGCCAGCTCACGAGACGGGACAGCCTACGAGCAGTACTTC.

The CDR3 protein is CASSSGLQETQYF. The CDR3 nucleotides are TGTGCCAGCAGCTCGGGACTGCAAGAGACCCAGTACTTC. The V gene is TRBV7-2, the J gene TRBJ2-5, with D possibly matching TRBD2 (6 bases). From germline, CDR1 is SGHTA and CDR2 FQGNSA. Deletions cut 4 bases from V and 2 bases from J, with 8 bases between. The CDR3 is 13 residues long.

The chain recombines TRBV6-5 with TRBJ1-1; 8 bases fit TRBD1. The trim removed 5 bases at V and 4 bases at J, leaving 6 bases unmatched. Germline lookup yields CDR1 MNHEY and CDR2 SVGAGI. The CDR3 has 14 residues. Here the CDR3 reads CASSNPDRATEAFF. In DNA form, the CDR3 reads TGTGCCAGCAGTAACCCGGACAGGGCCACTGAAGCTTTCTTT.

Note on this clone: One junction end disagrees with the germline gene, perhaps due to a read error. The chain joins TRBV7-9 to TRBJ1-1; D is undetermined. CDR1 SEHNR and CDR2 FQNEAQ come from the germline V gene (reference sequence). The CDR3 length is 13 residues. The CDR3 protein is CSSSLDGTGSAFF. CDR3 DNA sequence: TGTTCCAGCAGCTTAGATGGTACGGGGTCCGCTTTCTTT.

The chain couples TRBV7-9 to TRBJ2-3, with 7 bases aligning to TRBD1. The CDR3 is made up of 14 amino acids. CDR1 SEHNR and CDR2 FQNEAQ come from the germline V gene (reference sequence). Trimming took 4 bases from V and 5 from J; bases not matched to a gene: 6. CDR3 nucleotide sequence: TGTGCCAGCAGCTCTACAGGGGAAGGAGATACGCAGTATTTT. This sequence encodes CASSSTGEGDTQYF. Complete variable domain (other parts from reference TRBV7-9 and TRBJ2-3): DTGVSQNPRHKITKRGQNVTFRCDPISEHNRLYWYRQTLGQGPEFLTYFQNEAQLEKSRLLSDRFSAERPKGSFSTLEIQRTEQGDSAMYLCASSSTGEGDTQYFGPGTRLTVL.

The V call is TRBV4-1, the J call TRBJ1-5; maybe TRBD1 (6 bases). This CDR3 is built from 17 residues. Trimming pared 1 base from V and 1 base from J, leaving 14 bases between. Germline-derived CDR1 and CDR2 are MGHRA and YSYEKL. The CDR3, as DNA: TGCGCCAGCAGCCAAGGAAGAGGGGGGGAGAGCAATCAGCCCCAGCATTTT. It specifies CASSQGRGGESNQPQHF.

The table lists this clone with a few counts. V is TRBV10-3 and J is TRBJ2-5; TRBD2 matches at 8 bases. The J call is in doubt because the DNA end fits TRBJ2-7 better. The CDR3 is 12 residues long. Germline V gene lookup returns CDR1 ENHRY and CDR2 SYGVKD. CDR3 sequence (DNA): TGTGCCATCAGTGGGGCGGGAGGCGAGCAGTACTTC. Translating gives CAISGAGGEQYF.

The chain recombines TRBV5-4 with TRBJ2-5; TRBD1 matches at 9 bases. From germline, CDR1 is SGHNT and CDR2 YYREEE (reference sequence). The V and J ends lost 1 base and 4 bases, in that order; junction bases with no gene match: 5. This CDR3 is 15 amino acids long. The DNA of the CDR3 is TGTGCCAGCAGCTTGCGACAGGGGGGACGAGAGACCCAGTACTTC. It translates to CASSLRQGGRETQYF.

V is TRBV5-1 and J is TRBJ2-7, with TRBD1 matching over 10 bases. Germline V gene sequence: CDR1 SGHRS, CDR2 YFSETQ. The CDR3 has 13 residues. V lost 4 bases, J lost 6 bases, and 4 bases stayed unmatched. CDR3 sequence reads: CASSQDRGSEQYV. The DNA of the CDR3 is TGCGCCAGCAGCCAGGACAGGGGGAGCGAGCAGTACGTC.

CDR3 sequence: CASTRPGPLYEQYF. The DNA of the CDR3 is TGTGCCAGCACCAGGCCAGGGCCTCTTTACGAGCAGTACTTC. This chain links TRBV27 with TRBJ2-7, with D possibly matching TRBD1 (5 bases). This CDR3 has 14 residues. Germline assignment: CDR1 MNHEY and CDR2 SMNVEV (reference sequence). V shed 7 bases and J shed 4 bases, with 17 bases lying between them.

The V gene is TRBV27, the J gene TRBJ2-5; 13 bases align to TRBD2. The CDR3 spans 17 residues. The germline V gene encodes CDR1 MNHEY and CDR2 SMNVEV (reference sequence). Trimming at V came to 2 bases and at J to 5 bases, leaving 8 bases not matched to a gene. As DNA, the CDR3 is TGTGCCAGCAGTTTACGGGGACTAGCGGGAACCGGGGAGACCCAGTACTTC. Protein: CASSLRGLAGTGETQYF.

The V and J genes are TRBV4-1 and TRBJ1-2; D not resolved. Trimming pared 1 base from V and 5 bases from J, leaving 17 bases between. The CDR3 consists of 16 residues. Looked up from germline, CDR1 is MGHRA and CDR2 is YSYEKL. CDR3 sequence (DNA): TGCGCCAGCAGCCAAGCTACCTCACACGGGTCGTATGGCTACACCTTC. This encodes CASSQATSHGSYGYTF.

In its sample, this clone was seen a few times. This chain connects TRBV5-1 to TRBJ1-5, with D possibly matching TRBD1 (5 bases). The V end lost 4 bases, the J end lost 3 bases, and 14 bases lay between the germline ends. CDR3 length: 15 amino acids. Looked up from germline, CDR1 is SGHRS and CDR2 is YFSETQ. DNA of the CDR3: TGCGCCAGCAGCATCCATGGGGGGGACAATCAGCCCCAGCATTTT. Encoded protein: CASSIHGGDNQPQHF.

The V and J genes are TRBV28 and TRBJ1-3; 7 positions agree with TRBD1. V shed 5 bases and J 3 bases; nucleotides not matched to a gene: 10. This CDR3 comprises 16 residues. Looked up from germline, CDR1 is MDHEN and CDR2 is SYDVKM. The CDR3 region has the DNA TGTGCCAGCAGTCCCCCTTACGACAGGGATGGAAACACCATATATTTT. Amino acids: CASSPPYDRDGNTIYF.

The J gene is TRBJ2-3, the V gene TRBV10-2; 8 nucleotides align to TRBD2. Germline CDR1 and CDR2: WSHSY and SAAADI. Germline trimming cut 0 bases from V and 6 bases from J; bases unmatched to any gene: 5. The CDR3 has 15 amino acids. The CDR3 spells CASSESTGGGDTQYF. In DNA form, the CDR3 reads TGCGCCAGCAGTGAGTCCACTGGCGGGGGGGATACGCAGTATTTT.

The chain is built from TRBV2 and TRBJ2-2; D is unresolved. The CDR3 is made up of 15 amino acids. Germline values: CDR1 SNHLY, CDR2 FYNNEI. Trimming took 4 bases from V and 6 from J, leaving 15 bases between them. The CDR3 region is CASSGVPIPAGELFF. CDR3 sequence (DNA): TGTGCCAGCAGTGGTGTTCCTATCCCCGCCGGGGAGCTGTTTTTT.

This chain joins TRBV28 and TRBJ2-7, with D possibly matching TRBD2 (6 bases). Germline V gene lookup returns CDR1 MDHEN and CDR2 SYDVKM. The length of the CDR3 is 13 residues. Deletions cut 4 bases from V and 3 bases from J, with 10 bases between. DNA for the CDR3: TGTGCCAGCAGTTACGGGGAGGTCTACGAGCAGTACTTC. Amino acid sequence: CASSYGEVYEQYF.

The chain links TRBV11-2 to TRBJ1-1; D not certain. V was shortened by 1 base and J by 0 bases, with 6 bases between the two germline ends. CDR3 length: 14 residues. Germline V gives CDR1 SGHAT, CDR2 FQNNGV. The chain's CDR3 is CASSLAYMNTEAFF. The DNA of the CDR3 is TGTGCCAGCAGCTTAGCCTATATGAACACTGAAGCTTTCTTT.